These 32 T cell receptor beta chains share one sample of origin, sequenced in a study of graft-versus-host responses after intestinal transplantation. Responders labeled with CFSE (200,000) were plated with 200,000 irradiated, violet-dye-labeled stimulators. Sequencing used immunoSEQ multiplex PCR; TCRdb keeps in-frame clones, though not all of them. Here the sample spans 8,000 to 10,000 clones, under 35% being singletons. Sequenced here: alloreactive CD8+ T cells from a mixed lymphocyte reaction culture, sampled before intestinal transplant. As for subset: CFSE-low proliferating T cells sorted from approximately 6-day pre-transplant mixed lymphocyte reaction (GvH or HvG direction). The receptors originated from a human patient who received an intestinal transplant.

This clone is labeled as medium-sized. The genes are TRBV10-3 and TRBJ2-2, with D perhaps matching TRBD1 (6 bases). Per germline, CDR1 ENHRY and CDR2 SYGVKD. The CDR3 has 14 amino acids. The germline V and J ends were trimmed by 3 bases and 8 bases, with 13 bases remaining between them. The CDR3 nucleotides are TGTGCCATCAGTGACCCGTGGGGGCCTGGGGAGCTGTTTTTT. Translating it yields CAISDPWGPGELFF.

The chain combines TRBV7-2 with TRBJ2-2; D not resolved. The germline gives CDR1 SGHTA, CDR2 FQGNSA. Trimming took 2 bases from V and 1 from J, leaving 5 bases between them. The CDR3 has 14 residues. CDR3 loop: CASSLHRNTGELFF. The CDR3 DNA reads TGTGCCAGCAGCTTACATAGGAACACCGGGGAGCTGTTTTTT.

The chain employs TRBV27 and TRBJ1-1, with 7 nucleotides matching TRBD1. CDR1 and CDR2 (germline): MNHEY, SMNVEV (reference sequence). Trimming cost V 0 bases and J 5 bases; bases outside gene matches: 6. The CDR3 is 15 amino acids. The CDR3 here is CASSLSRGPGTEAFF. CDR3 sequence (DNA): TGTGCCAGCAGTTTATCGAGGGGGCCAGGGACTGAAGCTTTCTTT.

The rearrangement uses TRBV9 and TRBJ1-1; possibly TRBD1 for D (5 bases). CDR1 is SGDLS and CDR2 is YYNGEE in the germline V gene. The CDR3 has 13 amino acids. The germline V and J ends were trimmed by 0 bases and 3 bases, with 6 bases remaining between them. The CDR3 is CASSVGGDTEAFF. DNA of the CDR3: TGTGCCAGCAGCGTAGGGGGGGACACTGAAGCTTTCTTT.

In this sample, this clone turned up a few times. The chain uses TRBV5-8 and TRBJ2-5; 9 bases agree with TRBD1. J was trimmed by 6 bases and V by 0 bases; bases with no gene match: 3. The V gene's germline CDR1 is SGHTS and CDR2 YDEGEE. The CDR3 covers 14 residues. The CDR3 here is CASSLGGQGKTQYF. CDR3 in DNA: TGTGCCAGCAGCTTGGGCGGACAGGGGAAGACCCAGTACTTC.

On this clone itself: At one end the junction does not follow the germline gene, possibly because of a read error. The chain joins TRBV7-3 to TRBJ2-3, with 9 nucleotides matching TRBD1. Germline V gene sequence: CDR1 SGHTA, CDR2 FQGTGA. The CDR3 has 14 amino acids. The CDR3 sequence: CASSLTTGGDTQYF. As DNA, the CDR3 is TGTGCCAGCAGCCTAACGACAGGGGGAGATACGCAGTATTTT.

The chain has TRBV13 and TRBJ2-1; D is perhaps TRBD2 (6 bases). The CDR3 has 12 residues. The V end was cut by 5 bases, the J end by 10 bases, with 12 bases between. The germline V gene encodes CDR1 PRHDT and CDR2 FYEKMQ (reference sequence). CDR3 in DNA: TGTGCCAGCAGCCTCCGGGGGAACGAGCAGTTCTTC. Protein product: CASSLRGNEQFF.

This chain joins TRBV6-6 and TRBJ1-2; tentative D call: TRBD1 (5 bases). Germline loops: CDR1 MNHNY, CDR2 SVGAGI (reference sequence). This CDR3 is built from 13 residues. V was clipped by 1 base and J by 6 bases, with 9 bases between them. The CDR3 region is CASSYFRADGYTF. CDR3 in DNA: TGTGCCAGCAGTTACTTCAGGGCGGATGGCTACACCTTC.

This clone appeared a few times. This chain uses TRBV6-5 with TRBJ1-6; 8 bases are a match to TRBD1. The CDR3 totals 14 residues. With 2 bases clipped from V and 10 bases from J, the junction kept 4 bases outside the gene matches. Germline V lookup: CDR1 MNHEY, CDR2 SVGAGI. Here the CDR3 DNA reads TGTGCCAGCAGTTACGGACAGGGAGGCTCACCCCTCCACTTT. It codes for CASSYGQGGSPLHF.

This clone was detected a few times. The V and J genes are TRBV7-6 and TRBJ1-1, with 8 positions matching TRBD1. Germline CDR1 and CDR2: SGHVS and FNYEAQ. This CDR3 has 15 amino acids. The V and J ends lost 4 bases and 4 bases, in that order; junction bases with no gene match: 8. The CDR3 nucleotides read TGTGCCAGCAGCTCATCAGGGGGCGCGTTCACTGAAGCTTTCTTT. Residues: CASSSSGGAFTEAFF.

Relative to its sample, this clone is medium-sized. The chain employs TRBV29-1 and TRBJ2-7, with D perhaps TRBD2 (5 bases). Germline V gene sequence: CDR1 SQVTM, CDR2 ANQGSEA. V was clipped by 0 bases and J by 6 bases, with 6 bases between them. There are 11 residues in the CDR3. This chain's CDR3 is CSVEEGAEQYF. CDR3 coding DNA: TGCAGCGTTGAAGAGGGAGCCGAGCAGTACTTC.

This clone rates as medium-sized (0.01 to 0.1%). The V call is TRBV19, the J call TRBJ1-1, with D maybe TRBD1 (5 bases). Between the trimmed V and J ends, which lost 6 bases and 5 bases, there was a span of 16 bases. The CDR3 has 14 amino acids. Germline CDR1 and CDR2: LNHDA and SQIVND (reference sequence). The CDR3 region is CASSKGQGWTEAFF. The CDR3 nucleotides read TGTGCCAGTAGCAAAGGTCAGGGTTGGACTGAAGCTTTCTTT. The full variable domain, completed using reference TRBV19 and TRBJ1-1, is DGGITQSPKYLFRKEGQNVTLSCEQNLNHDAMYWYRQDPGQGLRLIYYSQIVNDFQKGDIAEGYSVSREKKESFPLTVTSAQKNPTAFYLCASSKGQGWTEAFFGQGTRLTVV.

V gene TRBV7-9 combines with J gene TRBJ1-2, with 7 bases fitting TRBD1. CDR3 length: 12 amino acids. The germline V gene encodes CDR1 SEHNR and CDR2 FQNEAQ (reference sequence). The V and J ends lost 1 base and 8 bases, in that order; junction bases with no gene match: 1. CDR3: CASSLGGGGYTF. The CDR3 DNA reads TGTGCCAGCAGCTTAGGAGGGGGCGGCTACACCTTC.

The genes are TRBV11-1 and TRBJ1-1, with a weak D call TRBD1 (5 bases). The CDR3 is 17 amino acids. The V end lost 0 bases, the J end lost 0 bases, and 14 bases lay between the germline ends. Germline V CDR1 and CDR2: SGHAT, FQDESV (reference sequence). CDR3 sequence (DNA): TGTGCCAGCAGCTTAGCCAGGGCGGAAGAAATGAACACTGAAGCTTTCTTT. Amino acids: CASSLARAEEMNTEAFF.

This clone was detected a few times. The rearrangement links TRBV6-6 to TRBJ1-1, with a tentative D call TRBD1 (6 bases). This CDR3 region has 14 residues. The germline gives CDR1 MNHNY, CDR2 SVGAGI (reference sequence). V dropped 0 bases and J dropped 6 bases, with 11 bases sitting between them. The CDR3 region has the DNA TGTGCCAGCAGTTACTCGATTTCAGGGGCTGAAGCTTTCTTT. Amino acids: CASSYSISGAEAFF.

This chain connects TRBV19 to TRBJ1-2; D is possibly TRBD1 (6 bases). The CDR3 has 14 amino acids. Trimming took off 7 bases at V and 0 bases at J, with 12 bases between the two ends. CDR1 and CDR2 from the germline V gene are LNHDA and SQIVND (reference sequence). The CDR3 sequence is CASIGTPTNYGYTF. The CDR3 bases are TGTGCCAGTATTGGGACACCGACTAACTATGGCTACACCTTC.

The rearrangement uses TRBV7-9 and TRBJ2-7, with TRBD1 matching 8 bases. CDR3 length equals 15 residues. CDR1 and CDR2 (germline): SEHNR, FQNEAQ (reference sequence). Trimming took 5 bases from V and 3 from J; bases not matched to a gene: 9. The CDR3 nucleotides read TGTGCCAGCAGCCTATCCTCAGGGGGCATCTACGAGCAGTACTTC. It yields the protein CASSLSSGGIYEQYF. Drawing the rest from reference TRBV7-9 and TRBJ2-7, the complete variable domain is DTGVSQNPRHKITKRGQNVTFRCDPISEHNRLYWYRQTLGQGPEFLTYFQNEAQLEKSRLLSDRFSAERPKGSFSTLEIQRTEQGDSAMYLCASSLSSGGIYEQYFGPGTRLTVT.

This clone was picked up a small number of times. The CDR3 region has the DNA TGTGCCAGCAGCTTAGCGTTGACAGGGGGGGACTACACCTTC. It is translated as CASSLALTGGDYTF. V usage is TRBV7-9 and J usage is TRBJ1-2; 9 bases are a match to TRBD1. CDR3 size: 14 residues. After removal of 0 bases from V and 10 bases from J, the junction contained 6 bases not matched to a gene. CDR1 and CDR2 from the germline V gene are SEHNR and FQNEAQ (reference sequence).

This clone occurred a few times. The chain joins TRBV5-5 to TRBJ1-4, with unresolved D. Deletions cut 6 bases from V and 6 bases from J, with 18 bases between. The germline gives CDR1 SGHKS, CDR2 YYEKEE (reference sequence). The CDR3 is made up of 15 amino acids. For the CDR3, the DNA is TGTGCCAGCACCACGGCCACGGACTTGGATGAAAAACTGTTTTTT. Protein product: CASTTATDLDEKLFF. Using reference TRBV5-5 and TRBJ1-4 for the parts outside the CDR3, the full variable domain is DAGVTQSPTHLIKTRGQQVTLRCSPISGHKSVSWYQQVLGQGPQFIFQYYEKEERGRGNFPDRFSARQFPNYSSELNVNALLLGDSALYLCASTTATDLDEKLFFGSGTQLSVL.

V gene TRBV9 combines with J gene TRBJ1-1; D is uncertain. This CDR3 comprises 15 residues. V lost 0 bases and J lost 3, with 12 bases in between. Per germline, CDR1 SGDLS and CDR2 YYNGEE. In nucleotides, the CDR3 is TGTGCCAGCAGCGTAGACTGGATCGGGGACACTGAAGCTTTCTTT. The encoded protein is CASSVDWIGDTEAFF.

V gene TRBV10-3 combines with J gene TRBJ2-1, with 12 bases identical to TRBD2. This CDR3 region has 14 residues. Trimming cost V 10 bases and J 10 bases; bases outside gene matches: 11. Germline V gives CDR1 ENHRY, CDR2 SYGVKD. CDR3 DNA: TGTGCCACCCTCGGACTAGCGGGGCGGGCGGAGCAGTTCTTC. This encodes CATLGLAGRAEQFF.

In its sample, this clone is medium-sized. The CDR3 is CASSPLAGVTYEQYF. The DNA of the CDR3 is TGTGCCAGCAGCCCACTAGCGGGGGTAACCTACGAGCAGTACTTC. This chain joins TRBV5-4 and TRBJ2-7; 11 nucleotides match TRBD2. CDR1 and CDR2 (germline): SGHNT, YYREEE (reference sequence). J gave up 2 bases and V 4 bases, and 5 bases lay outside the gene matches. CDR3 length: 15 residues.

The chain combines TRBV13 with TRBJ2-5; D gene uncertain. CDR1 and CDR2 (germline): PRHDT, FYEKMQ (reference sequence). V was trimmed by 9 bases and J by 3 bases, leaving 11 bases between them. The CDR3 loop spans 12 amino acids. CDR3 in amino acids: CASTQAEETQYF. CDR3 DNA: TGTGCCAGTACGCAGGCCGAAGAGACCCAGTACTTC.

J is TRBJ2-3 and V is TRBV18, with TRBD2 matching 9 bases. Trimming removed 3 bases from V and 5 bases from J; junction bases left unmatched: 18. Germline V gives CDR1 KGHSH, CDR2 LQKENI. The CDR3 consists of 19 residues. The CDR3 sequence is CASSPPRLLSSGVRDTQYF. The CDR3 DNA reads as TGTGCCAGCTCACCGCCTCGGCTCCTGTCTAGCGGGGTGAGAGATACGCAGTATTTT.

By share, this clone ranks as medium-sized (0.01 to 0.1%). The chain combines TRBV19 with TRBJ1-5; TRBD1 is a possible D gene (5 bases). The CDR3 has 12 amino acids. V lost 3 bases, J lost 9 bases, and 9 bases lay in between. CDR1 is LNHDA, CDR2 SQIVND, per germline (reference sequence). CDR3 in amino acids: CASSMSGRPQHF. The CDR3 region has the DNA TGTGCCAGTAGTATGTCAGGGCGGCCCCAGCATTTT.

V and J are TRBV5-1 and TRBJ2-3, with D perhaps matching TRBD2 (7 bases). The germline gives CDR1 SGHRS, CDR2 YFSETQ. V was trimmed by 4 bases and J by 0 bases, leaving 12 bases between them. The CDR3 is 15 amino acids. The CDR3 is CASSQGGGSTDTQYF. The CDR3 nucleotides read TGCGCCAGCAGCCAAGGGGGGGGGAGCACAGATACGCAGTATTTT.

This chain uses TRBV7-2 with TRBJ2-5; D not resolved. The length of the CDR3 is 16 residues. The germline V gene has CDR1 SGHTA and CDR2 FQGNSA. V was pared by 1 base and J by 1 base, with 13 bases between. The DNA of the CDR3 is TGTGCCAGCAGCTTAGGAAGAAGCACAGTCCAAGAGACCCAGTACTTC. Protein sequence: CASSLGRSTVQETQYF.

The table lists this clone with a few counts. The CDR3 nucleotides are TGTGCCAGCAGTGACGGGACTAGCGGGGGGGCTGGGGCCGGGGAGCTGTTTTTT. Residues: CASSDGTSGGAGAGELFF. This chain links TRBV6-4 with TRBJ2-2; 16 bases align to TRBD2. Germline trimming cut 2 bases from V and 6 bases from J; bases unmatched to any gene: 6. The CDR3 sequence is 18 residues long. The V gene's germline CDR1 is MRHNA and CDR2 SNTAGT.

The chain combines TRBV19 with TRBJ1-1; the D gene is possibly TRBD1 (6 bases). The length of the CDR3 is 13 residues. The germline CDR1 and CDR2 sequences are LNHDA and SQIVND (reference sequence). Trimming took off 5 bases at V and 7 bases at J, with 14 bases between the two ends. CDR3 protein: CASSAGTNREAFF. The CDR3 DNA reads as TGTGCCAGTAGTGCAGGGACAAATCGTGAAGCTTTCTTT. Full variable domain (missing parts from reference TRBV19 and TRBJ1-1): DGGITQSPKYLFRKEGQNVTLSCEQNLNHDAMYWYRQDPGQGLRLIYYSQIVNDFQKGDIAEGYSVSREKKESFPLTVTSAQKNPTAFYLCASSAGTNREAFFGQGTRLTVV.

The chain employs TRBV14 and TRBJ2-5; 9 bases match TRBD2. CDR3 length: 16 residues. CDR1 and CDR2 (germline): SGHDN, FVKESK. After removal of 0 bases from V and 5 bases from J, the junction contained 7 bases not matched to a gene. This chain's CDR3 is CASSQDAGGLWETQYF. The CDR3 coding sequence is TGTGCCAGCAGCCAAGACGCGGGGGGGCTGTGGGAGACCCAGTACTTC. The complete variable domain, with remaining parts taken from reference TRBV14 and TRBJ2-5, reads EAGVTQFPSHSVIEKGQTVTLRCDPISGHDNLYWYRRVMGKEIKFLLHFVKESKQDESGMPNNRFLAERTGGTYSTLKVQPAELEDSGVYFCASSQDAGGLWETQYFGPGTRLLVL.

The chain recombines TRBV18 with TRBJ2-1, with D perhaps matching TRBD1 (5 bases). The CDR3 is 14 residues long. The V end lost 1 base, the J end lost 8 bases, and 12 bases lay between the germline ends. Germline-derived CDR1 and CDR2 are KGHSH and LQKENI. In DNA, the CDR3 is TGTGCCAGCTCACCACTGCAGGGTTCGGATGAGCAGTTCTTC. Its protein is CASSPLQGSDEQFF.

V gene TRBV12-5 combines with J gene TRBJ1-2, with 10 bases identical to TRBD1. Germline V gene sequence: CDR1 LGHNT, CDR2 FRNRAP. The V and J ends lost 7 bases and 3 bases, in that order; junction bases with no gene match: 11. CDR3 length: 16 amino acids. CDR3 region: CASATGTGVWDYGYTF. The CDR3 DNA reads TGTGCTAGTGCTACCGGGACAGGGGTGTGGGACTATGGCTACACCTTC.